Below, 10 T cell receptor beta chains from the same sample are listed, as sequenced in a study of cytomegalovirus exposure and HLA in healthy donors. This PCR relied on a set of 60 Vbeta primers and 13 Jbeta primers. Sequencing was performed with immunoSEQ multiplex PCR; in TCRdb, only in-frame clones are kept and a portion is missing. Of fewer than 120,000 clones detected, approximately 86% appear once; the ten largest clones hold about 1.7%. The sample taken for sequencing was PBMCs. These receptors originate from a man aged 35 to 55 in good health and CMV-seronegative.

This sequence joins TRBV5-1 and TRBJ1-1, with no clear D. CDR3 length equals 14 residues. The V and J ends lost 2 bases and 5 bases respectively, with 13 bases between them. Germline CDR1 SGHRS, CDR2 YFSETQ. The CDR3 coding sequence is TGCGCCAGCAGCTTCCCCCGATCGGGGACTGAAGCTTTCTTT. It specifies CASSFPRSGTEAFF.

The V and J genes are TRBV7-2 and TRBJ2-7, with D perhaps TRBD2 (6 bases). There are 14 residues in the CDR3. The V end lost 5 bases, the J end lost 0 bases, and 11 bases lay between the germline ends. Germline CDR1 SGHTA, CDR2 FQGNSA. This CDR3 is CASSRDSSSYEQYF. The CDR3 nucleotides read TGTGCCAGCAGCCGGGACTCCAGCTCCTACGAGCAGTACTTC.

V gene TRBV21-1 combines with J gene TRBJ2-7; the D call in the table, TRBD1, was not verified against the DNA. TRBV21-1 is an annotated pseudogene. The CDR3 has 13 amino acids. The CDR3 DNA reads TGTGCCAGCAAGGACAGGGGGTCCTACGAGCAGTACTTC. It translates to CASKDRGSYEQYF.

J is TRBJ1-2 and V is TRBV7-2, with TRBD1 matching 12 bases. The CDR3 covers 17 residues. Germline values: CDR1 SGHTA, CDR2 FQGNSA. Losses at the gene ends were 5 bases for V and 2 bases for J; bases not matched to a gene: 9. The CDR3 coding sequence is TGTGCCAGCAGCACGGGACAGGGGGCTAAGGAGAACTATGGCTACACCTTC. It translates to CASSTGQGAKENYGYTF.

This rearrangement joins TRBV19 to TRBJ1-1; D is uncertain. Trimming took off 7 bases at V and 1 base at J, with 7 bases between the two ends. Germline V gene data show CDR1 as LNHDA and CDR2 as SQIVND (reference sequence). The CDR3 sequence is 12 residues long. In DNA, the CDR3 is TGTGCCAGTAAACGGGGGAACACTGAAGCTTTCTTT. It yields the protein CASKRGNTEAFF.

The chain combines TRBV9 with TRBJ2-3; D is ambiguous. Trimming left V 0 bases short and J 2 bases short, with 4 bases between. Germline V gene lookup returns CDR1 SGDLS and CDR2 YYNGEE. The CDR3 runs to 13 residues. The CDR3 is CASSVAVTDTQYF. DNA of the CDR3: TGTGCCAGCAGCGTAGCGGTCACAGATACGCAGTATTTT. The whole variable domain, remainder taken from reference TRBV9 and TRBJ2-3, is DSGVTQTPKHLITATGQRVTLRCSPRSGDLSVYWYQQSLDQGLQFLIQYYNGEERAKGNILERFSAQQFPDLHSELNLSSLELGDSALYFCASSVAVTDTQYFGPGTRLTVL.

The chain links TRBV15 to TRBJ2-7, with 7 bases lining up with TRBD2. Germline trimming cut 5 bases from V and 5 bases from J; bases unmatched to any gene: 12. The CDR3 covers 15 residues. In germline, CDR1 is LNHNV, CDR2 YYDKDF (reference sequence). The CDR3 DNA follows: TGTGCCACCAGCCCCGGAGGTCGGGGGGTCAACGAGCAGTACTTC. Its translation: CATSPGGRGVNEQYF.

The rearrangement joins TRBV7-6 to TRBJ2-5; weak D call: TRBD1 (6 bases). Deletions cut 3 bases from V and 4 bases from J, with 9 bases between. CDR3 length equals 13 residues. Germline V gives CDR1 SGHVS, CDR2 FNYEAQ. CDR3 sequence (DNA): TGTGCCAGCAGCTTGCAGGGGAGAGAGACCCAGTACTTC. As protein: CASSLQGRETQYF.

J is TRBJ2-2 and V is TRBV5-1; a weak D match, TRBD1 (6 bases). This CDR3 region has 15 residues. Per germline, CDR1 SGHRS and CDR2 YFSETQ. Trimming shortened V by 2 bases and J by 2 bases, and 10 bases separated the two germline ends. The CDR3 loop is CASSFGQTNTGELFF. As DNA, the CDR3 is TGCGCCAGCAGCTTCGGACAGACCAACACCGGGGAGCTGTTTTTT.

The chain recombines TRBV28 with TRBJ1-5, with D unresolved. The CDR3 spans 12 residues. V dropped 8 bases and J dropped 6 bases, with 11 bases sitting between them. Per the germline V gene, CDR1 is MDHEN and CDR2 is SYDVKM. In DNA form, the CDR3 reads TGTGCCAGCGTCACAGTCGGTCAGCCCCAGCATTTT. Residues: CASVTVGQPQHF.